The next 13 T cell receptor beta chains were all read from a single sample in a study of cytomegalovirus exposure and HLA in healthy donors. With 60 Vbeta and 13 Jbeta primers, the PCR was carried out. The data were produced by immunoSEQ multiplex PCR, yet TCRdb's version contains in-frame clones alone and is incomplete. Among approximately 110,000 clones, approximately 80% were seen once, and the ten largest hold 0.24%. Sequencing was done on a sample of PBMCs. These receptor sequences come from a man between 45 and 60 years old in good health and CMV-seronegative.

Worth noting for this clone: The sample holds other DNA sequences that translate to the same CDR3. The chain employs TRBV28 and TRBJ1-4; the D gene is possibly TRBD1 (6 bases). With 6 bases removed from V and 3 bases from J, the gap between germline ends came to 11 bases. The CDR3 totals 14 residues. Germline CDR1 is MDHEN and CDR2 is SYDVKM. Here the CDR3 reads CASSPGGPNEKLFF. The DNA of the CDR3 is TGTGCCAGCAGCCCCGGGGGGCCTAATGAAAAACTGTTTTTT.

This clone showed up just once. CDR3 DNA: TGTGCCAGCAGTGGGGGACAGGGGGACTACACCGGGGAGCTGTTTTTT. Translating it yields CASSGGQGDYTGELFF. The chain is built from TRBV6-6 and TRBJ2-2; TRBD1 aligns across 11 bases. Trimming removed 5 bases from V and 3 bases from J; junction bases left unmatched: 5. CDR1 is MNHNY, CDR2 SVGAGI, per germline (reference sequence). The CDR3 extends over 16 amino acids.

V usage is TRBV29-1 and J usage is TRBJ2-7; a possible D gene is TRBD1 (5 bases). CDR1 is SQVTM, CDR2 ANQGSEA, per germline. Trimming took 7 bases from V and 5 from J, leaving 15 bases between them. The CDR3 covers 12 residues. CDR3 DNA: TGCAGCGGCGTGAAGGGGTACGACGAGCAGTACTTC. This codes for CSGVKGYDEQYF.

CDR3 in amino acids: CASSRGQINTEAFF. The DNA for the CDR3 is TGTGCCAGCAGCCGCGGACAGATTAACACTGAAGCTTTCTTT. The chain has TRBV5-5 and TRBJ1-1; the D gene is possibly TRBD1 (6 bases). V lost 4 bases and J lost 2, with 12 bases in between. The CDR3 contains 14 residues. The germline gives CDR1 SGHKS, CDR2 YYEKEE (reference sequence).

V and J are TRBV6-6 and TRBJ1-5; D perhaps matches TRBD1 (5 bases). Trimming stripped 7 bases from V and 5 bases from J, with 12 bases between. CDR1 MNHNY and CDR2 SVGAGI come from the germline V gene (reference sequence). CDR3 size: 13 residues. CDR3 residues: CASNQGWDQPQHF. CDR3 coding DNA: TGTGCCAGCAATCAGGGCTGGGATCAGCCCCAGCATTTT.

The V and J genes are TRBV18 and TRBJ1-3; 9 positions agree with TRBD1. Germline lookup yields CDR1 KGHSH and CDR2 LQKENI. V was pared by 4 bases and J by 1 base, with 5 bases of the junction left unmatched. The CDR3 consists of 16 residues. This chain's CDR3 is CASSQQQGASGNTIYF. The CDR3 region has the DNA TGTGCCAGCTCACAACAACAGGGGGCATCTGGAAACACCATATATTTT.

The chain recombines TRBV7-8 with TRBJ2-7; the match to TRBD1 covers 8 bases. The CDR3 sequence is 16 residues long. V lost 2 bases, J lost 1 base, and 7 bases stayed unmatched. CDR1 is SGHVS, CDR2 FQNEAQ, per germline. In DNA form, the CDR3 reads TGTGCCAGCAGCTTAATGACAGGGGTAGGGTCCTACGAGCAGTACTTC. Its translation is CASSLMTGVGSYEQYF.

The chain has TRBV5-1 and TRBJ2-7, with 7 positions matching TRBD1. With V trimmed by 0 bases and J by 1 base, 4 bases remained unmatched. Germline V gene sequence: CDR1 SGHRS, CDR2 YFSETQ. The CDR3 totals 15 residues. CDR3 DNA sequence: TGCGCCAGCAGCTTGGAGGGGGCAGGATCCTACGAGCAGTACTTC. Translation: CASSLEGAGSYEQYF. The variable domain in full, completed from reference TRBV5-1 and TRBJ2-7, reads KAGVTQTPRYLIKTRGQQVTLSCSPISGHRSVSWYQQTPGQGLQFLFEYFSETQRNKGNFPGRFSGRQFSNSRSEMNVSTLELGDSALYLCASSLEGAGSYEQYFGPGTRLTVT.

This sequence joins TRBV5-1 and TRBJ1-4; D is perhaps TRBD1 (6 bases). Germline values: CDR1 SGHRS, CDR2 YFSETQ. With 4 bases removed from V and 7 bases from J, the gap between germline ends came to 20 bases. The CDR3 extends over 16 amino acids. The CDR3 DNA reads as TGCGCCAGCAGCCCCCGCGGGGGCAGGGAGGGTGAAAAACTGTTTTTT. Residues: CASSPRGGREGEKLFF.

The chain couples TRBV7-8 to TRBJ2-5, with a possible D match to TRBD1 (5 bases). The ends were cut back, 2 bases at V and 1 base at J, with 5 bases in the middle. Germline CDR1 SGHVS, CDR2 FQNEAQ. The CDR3 is 13 residues long. The CDR3 nucleotides are TGTGCCAGCAGCTTACAGGGCCAAGAGACCCAGTACTTC. The encoded protein is CASSLQGQETQYF.

This sequence joins TRBV6-5 and TRBJ1-5, with 7 bases identical to TRBD1. The CDR3 has 14 amino acids. Germline-derived CDR1 and CDR2 are MNHEY and SVGAGI. Trimming removed 6 bases from V and 3 bases from J; junction bases left unmatched: 5. The CDR3 nucleotides read TGTGCCAGCAGGGAAGGACAGGCCAATCAGCCCCAGCATTTT. This gives the protein CASREGQANQPQHF.

The chain carries TRBV6-6 and TRBJ1-5; D is ambiguous. V was cut by 5 bases and J by 0 bases, with 11 bases left in between. From germline, CDR1 is MNHNY and CDR2 SVGAGI (reference sequence). This CDR3 has 15 residues. The CDR3 loop is CASSHFGDSNQPQHF. The CDR3, as DNA: TGTGCCAGCAGTCATTTCGGAGATAGCAATCAGCCCCAGCATTTT.

This chain uses TRBV7-2 with TRBJ2-3, with 7 positions matching TRBD2. CDR1 is SGHTA and CDR2 is FQGNSA in the germline V gene. The CDR3 spans 13 residues. The ends lost 7 bases at V and 1 base at J; junction bases unmatched: 2. CDR3 amino acids: CASNRGGTDTQYF. The CDR3 coding sequence is TGTGCCAGCAACCGGGGGGGCACAGATACGCAGTATTTT.